One and the same sample provided the 32 T cell receptor beta chains below, sequenced in a study of Graves' ophthalmopathy and Graves' hyperthyroidism (dated by TCRdb to between 2017 and 2018). Instrument used: Illumina HiSeq 2000. TCR beta CDR3 regions were amplified from RNA transcripts for repertoire sequencing. The first round was an RT-PCR using HTBI primers with the Qiagen OneStep RT-PCR kit, and this first round was followed by a second-round multiplex PCR, then size selection and purification. In TCRdb, the public reads were trimmed at Q25 with fastp and aligned with MiXCR, with productive beta chains retained. Rows with one shared CDR3 protein collapse into an entry with the most common genes and DNA. The sample records hundreds of thousands of distinct CDR3 sequences, around an eighth of which are singletons. The ten biggest clones cover about 10% of the sample. Sequencing was carried out using blood. These receptors all come from a woman in her 30s with Graves' ophthalmopathy. Donor details come from another sample of the same person, matched by shared clones.

This clonotype was detected many times. The genes are TRBV5-1 and TRBJ1-5, with 8 bases matching TRBD1. The CDR3 runs 15 residues. Germline lookup yields CDR1 SGHRS and CDR2 YFSETQ. Germline trimming cut 0 bases from V and 6 bases from J; bases unmatched to any gene: 5. The CDR3 reads CASSLDSDRGQPQHF. CDR3 sequence (DNA): TGCGCCAGCAGCTTGGACTCTGACAGGGGTCAGCCCCAGCATTTT. The full variable domain, its missing parts supplied by reference TRBV5-1 and TRBJ1-5, is KAGVTQTPRYLIKTRGQQVTLSCSPISGHRSVSWYQQTPGQGLQFLFEYFSETQRNKGNFPGRFSGRQFSNSRSEMNVSTLELGDSALYLCASSLDSDRGQPQHFGDGTRLSIL.

The rearrangement joins TRBV6-5 to TRBJ1-6; D might be TRBD1 (5 bases). Trimming left V 4 bases short and J 7 bases short, with 20 bases between. Germline lookup yields CDR1 MNHEY and CDR2 SVGAGI. CDR3 length: 17 residues. Here the CDR3 DNA reads TGTGCCAGCAGTTCCTTTTTCAGGGCAGGCGGAAATTCACCCCTCCACTTT. Amino acids: CASSSFFRAGGNSPLHF.

Notes on this clonotype: A much more abundant neighbour one base away suggests this may be a read error. V is TRBV6-1 and J is TRBJ1-2; D is undetermined. Deletions cut 8 bases from V and 0 bases from J, with 7 bases between. This CDR3 has 12 amino acids. Germline V lookup: CDR1 MNHNS, CDR2 SASEGT. The CDR3 reads CASGRANYGYTF. CDR3 nucleotides: TGTGCCAGCGGTAGAGCTAACTATGGCTACACCTTC.

This clonotype was recorded many times. The chain couples TRBV30 to TRBJ2-2; D is ambiguous. Looked up from germline, CDR1 is GTSNPN and CDR2 is SVGIG (reference sequence). V gave up 2 bases and J gave up 6 bases, with 4 bases separating them. The CDR3 consists of 11 residues. CDR3 nucleotide sequence: TGTGCCTGGAGTCGGTCCGGGGAGCTGTTTTTT. Translation gives CAWSRSGELFF. Full variable domain (outside the CDR3, taken from reference TRBV30 and TRBJ2-2): SQTIHQWPATLVQPVGSPLSLECTVEGTSNPNLYWYRQAAGRGLQLLFYSVGIGQISSEVPQNLSASRPQDRQFILSSKKLLLSDSGFYLCAWSRSGELFFGEGSRLTVL.

This clonotype was detected ten times or more. The chain uses TRBV6-5 and TRBJ2-4, with unresolved D. Trimming stripped 2 bases from V and 2 bases from J, with 10 bases between. Germline V gene sequence: CDR1 MNHEY, CDR2 SVGAGI. The CDR3 runs 15 residues. The CDR3 nucleotides read TGTGCCAGCAGTTACAGGGCGGCCCCCAAAAACATTCAGTACTTC. Amino acids: CASSYRAAPKNIQYF.

Ten or more counts support this clonotype. The gene calls are TRBV7-3 and TRBJ2-7; no clear D gene. This CDR3 is 14 amino acids long. Germline V gene data show CDR1 as SGHTA and CDR2 as FQGTGA. Trimming removed 0 bases at V and 3 bases at J, with 9 bases between. This CDR3 reads CASSLTERIYEQYF. DNA of the CDR3: TGTGCCAGCAGCTTAACGGAACGGATCTACGAGCAGTACTTC.

V usage is TRBV12-3 or TRBV12-4 and J usage is TRBJ1-4, with D maybe TRBD1 (6 bases). The V end was cut by 11 bases, the J end by 6 bases, with 13 bases between. This CDR3 is built from 12 residues. The CDR3 nucleotides read TGTGCCCCACGCGGGGGCGATGAAAAACTGTTTTTT. Its protein is CAPRGGDEKLFF.

V usage is TRBV11-1 and J usage is TRBJ1-1; D gene unclear. CDR1 and CDR2 from the germline V gene are SGHAT and FQDESV (reference sequence). The CDR3 sequence is 12 residues long. V was trimmed by 2 bases and J by 10 bases, leaving 11 bases between them. The CDR3 loop is CASSLPGRIAFF. CDR3 DNA sequence: TGTGCCAGCAGCTTACCAGGACGGATAGCTTTCTTT.

The V and J genes are TRBV27 and TRBJ1-1; D not resolved. The length of the CDR3 is 14 residues. Per germline, CDR1 MNHEY and CDR2 SMNVEV (reference sequence). The germline V and J ends were trimmed by 5 bases and 1 base, with 11 bases remaining between them. CDR3 DNA sequence: TGTGCCAGCAGTCCTTACCAAACGAACACTGAAGCTTTCTTT. Its protein product is CASSPYQTNTEAFF.

This clonotype was detected many times. The V and J genes are TRBV28 and TRBJ1-4; 8 nucleotides match TRBD1. CDR1 MDHEN and CDR2 SYDVKM come from the germline V gene. This CDR3 has 13 residues. Unmatched junction bases numbered 5, after V lost 6 bases and J lost 8 bases. The CDR3 here is CASSIRGLEKLFF. CDR3 nucleotide sequence: TGTGCCAGCAGCATCAGGGGGCTGGAAAAACTGTTTTTT.

This clonotype was seen many times. The chain joins TRBV2 to TRBJ1-2; D is uncertain. There are 13 residues in the CDR3. The germline gives CDR1 SNHLY, CDR2 FYNNEI. Trimming removed 3 bases from V and 4 bases from J, with 9 bases in between. The DNA for the CDR3 is TGTGCCAGCAGTGACGTTGACGGCTATGGCTACACCTTC. It translates to CASSDVDGYGYTF.

The table lists this clonotype with many counts. The V gene is TRBV20-1, the J gene TRBJ1-2; D possibly corresponds to TRBD1 (6 bases). Trimming shortened V by 2 bases and J by 6 bases, and 13 bases separated the two germline ends. The CDR3 is made up of 13 amino acids. Germline CDR1 and CDR2: DFQATT and SNEGSKA (reference sequence). CDR3 in DNA: TGCAGTGCTAGAAAAGGGCCAGGGGATGGCTACACCTTC. Encoded protein: CSARKGPGDGYTF.

This clonotype was seen repeatedly, ten times or more. The gene calls are TRBV5-1 and TRBJ2-7, with TRBD1 as a possible D gene (6 bases). CDR1 SGHRS and CDR2 YFSETQ come from the germline V gene. CDR3 length: 15 amino acids. V lost 5 bases to trimming and J lost 2 bases, with 17 bases between them. The CDR3 DNA sequence: TGCGCCAGCAGTCTCCTGACAGGCCCTACCTACGAGCAGTACTTC. Translation: CASSLLTGPTYEQYF. The full variable domain, its missing parts supplied by reference TRBV5-1 and TRBJ2-7, is KAGVTQTPRYLIKTRGQQVTLSCSPISGHRSVSWYQQTPGQGLQFLFEYFSETQRNKGNFPGRFSGRQFSNSRSEMNVSTLELGDSALYLCASSLLTGPTYEQYFGPGTRLTVT.

This clonotype was picked up many times. The chain uses TRBV9 and TRBJ2-7; D may be TRBD2 (5 bases). CDR1 is SGDLS, CDR2 YYNGEE, per germline. CDR3 length equals 15 residues. V lost 3 bases and J 0 bases, leaving 13 bases between the germline ends. The CDR3 coding sequence is TGTGCCAGCAGCGCCGGGGTATTAGGCTCCTACGAGCAGTACTTC. This gives the protein CASSAGVLGSYEQYF.

This clonotype was seen more than once but under ten times. V usage is TRBV9 and J usage is TRBJ2-2, with D perhaps matching TRBD1 (5 bases). This CDR3 contains 18 residues. From germline, CDR1 is SGDLS and CDR2 YYNGEE. Trimming removed 0 bases at V and 1 base at J, with 16 bases between. Written as DNA, the CDR3 is TGTGCCAGCAGCGTAGGGGCCAGGGCCCTACTGAACACCGGGGAGCTGTTTTTT. Translating it yields CASSVGARALLNTGELFF.

This clonotype was counted at least ten times. The chain couples TRBV12-3 or TRBV12-4 to TRBJ1-5, with no clear D. CDR3 size: 14 residues. Trimming took off 5 bases at V and 3 bases at J, with 11 bases between the two ends. Written as DNA, the CDR3 is TGTGCCAGCAGTCCCCAGCAGAACAATCAGCCCCAGCATTTT. It is translated as CASSPQQNNQPQHF.

This clonotype has a count of ten or more. The V call is TRBV2, the J call TRBJ2-2; D is unresolved. Trimming took 8 bases from V and 5 from J, leaving 12 bases between them. Germline CDR1 is SNHLY and CDR2 is FYNNEI. The CDR3 spans 13 residues. CDR3 sequence reads: CASRLGPTGELFF. The CDR3 DNA follows: TGTGCCAGCCGCCTGGGCCCTACCGGGGAGCTGTTTTTT.

This clonotype has at least ten counts. The chain is built from TRBV11-2 and TRBJ2-7; D remains ambiguous. CDR1 is SGHAT, CDR2 FQNNGV, per germline. The CDR3 is 13 residues long. Trimming took off 1 base at V and 3 bases at J, with 7 bases between the two ends. CDR3 region: CASSLGYHYEQYF. CDR3 nucleotide sequence: TGTGCCAGCAGCTTAGGGTACCACTACGAGCAGTACTTC.

This clonotype was detected many times. The chain couples TRBV28 to TRBJ2-5, with D uncertain. Germline values: CDR1 MDHEN, CDR2 SYDVKM. The CDR3 totals 11 residues. V was trimmed by 7 bases and J by 5 bases, leaving 8 bases between them. Here the CDR3 DNA reads TGTGCCAGCAAAGGGTTGGAGACCCAGTACTTC. Translated: CASKGLETQYF.

This clonotype was detected ten times or more. CDR3 amino acids: CASRSTLRQWNQPQHF. CDR3 DNA sequence: TGTGCCAGCAGGAGTACCCTTAGGCAGTGGAATCAGCCCCAGCATTTT. The chain combines TRBV6-5 with TRBJ1-5, with D hard to call. Per the germline V gene, CDR1 is MNHEY and CDR2 is SVGAGI. V was cut by 6 bases and J by 4 bases, with 19 bases left in between. CDR3 length: 16 residues.

The chain carries TRBV30 and TRBJ2-4, with TRBD2 matching over 10 bases. This CDR3 comprises 16 residues. Per germline, CDR1 GTSNPN and CDR2 SVGIG (reference sequence). The V and J ends lost 1 base and 4 bases, in that order; junction bases with no gene match: 7. The CDR3 nucleotides are TGTGCCTGGAGTGCCCCCCGGACTAGCGGTAAAAACATTCAGTACTTC. It encodes CAWSAPRTSGKNIQYF.

This clonotype was seen at least ten times. The chain couples TRBV28 to TRBJ2-5; the match to TRBD1 covers 8 bases. The CDR3 extends over 15 amino acids. Per germline, CDR1 MDHEN and CDR2 SYDVKM. The V segment lost 5 bases and the J segment 1 base; nucleotides outside the gene matches: 6. The CDR3: CASSPAGQGQETQYF. CDR3 DNA: TGTGCCAGCAGTCCCGCAGGACAGGGCCAAGAGACCCAGTACTTC.

The table lists this clonotype with many counts. This chain joins TRBV28 and TRBJ2-7; the D is unclear. The germline V and J ends were trimmed by 6 bases and 4 bases, with 19 bases remaining between them. Germline-derived CDR1 and CDR2 are MDHEN and SYDVKM. The CDR3 loop spans 15 amino acids. The CDR3 region is CASSTPRTAPYEQYF. Here the CDR3 DNA reads TGTGCCAGCAGCACTCCAAGGACCGCCCCGTACGAGCAGTACTTC.

This clonotype was counted at least ten times. The chain recombines TRBV28 with TRBJ1-2, with D possibly TRBD1 on 6 matching bases. V lost 3 bases to trimming and J lost 6 bases, with 14 bases between them. Germline values: CDR1 MDHEN, CDR2 SYDVKM. The CDR3 sequence is 14 residues long. The DNA for the CDR3 is TGTGCCAGCAGTTTGAGGGGGGCGTCGAATGGCTACACCTTC. Translating it yields CASSLRGASNGYTF.

The chain employs TRBV6-5 and TRBJ2-7, with 9 bases aligning to TRBD2. Looked up from germline, CDR1 is MNHEY and CDR2 is SVGAGI. J was trimmed by 7 bases and V by 3 bases; bases with no gene match: 7. The CDR3 loop spans 14 amino acids. The CDR3 reads CASSYVAGVGEQYF. The CDR3 DNA is TGTGCCAGCAGTTATGTAGCGGGAGTAGGAGAGCAGTACTTC.

Only a few counts were recorded for this clonotype. CDR3 sequence: CASSHLQGRLNTEAFF. CDR3 nucleotide sequence: TGTGCCAGCAGCCATCTCCAAGGCAGACTGAACACTGAAGCTTTCTTT. The chain uses TRBV11-2 and TRBJ1-1, with D unresolved. The germline CDR1 and CDR2 sequences are SGHAT and FQNNGV. V gave up 5 bases and J gave up 0 bases, with 16 bases separating them. The CDR3 length is 16 residues.

Ten or more counts support this clonotype. This chain links TRBV28 with TRBJ1-5, with D perhaps TRBD1 (6 bases). The CDR3 has 14 residues. V dropped 9 bases and J dropped 1 base, with 13 bases sitting between them. The germline V gene has CDR1 MDHEN and CDR2 SYDVKM. The CDR3 bases are TGTGCCAGTAAAGAGCAGGGGAGCAATCAGCCCCAGCATTTT. This encodes CASKEQGSNQPQHF. Full variable domain (rest looked up from reference TRBV28 and TRBJ1-5): DVKVTQSSRYLVKRTGEKVFLECVQDMDHENMFWYRQDPGLGLRLIYFSYDVKMKEKGDIPEGYSVSREKKERFSLILESASTNQTSMYLCASKEQGSNQPQHFGDGTRLSIL.

This clonotype was seen only a few times. The V and J genes are TRBV20-1 and TRBJ1-2, with TRBD1 identical over 7 bases. Germline CDR1 DFQATT, CDR2 SNEGSKA (reference sequence). The CDR3 covers 15 residues. Germline trimming cut 1 base from V and 4 bases from J; bases unmatched to any gene: 9. CDR3 residues: CSARGPAGGVYGYTF. The DNA of the CDR3 is TGCAGTGCTAGAGGCCCGGCAGGGGGGGTCTATGGCTACACCTTC.

This clonotype was seen many times. The V and J genes are TRBV20-1 and TRBJ2-5; D not certain. Germline values: CDR1 DFQATT, CDR2 SNEGSKA (reference sequence). The V and J ends lost 0 bases and 4 bases respectively, with 6 bases between them. The CDR3 length is 12 residues. The CDR3 DNA sequence: TGCAGTGCTAGAGAAGGGTTAGAGACCCAGTACTTC. This encodes CSAREGLETQYF.

This clonotype was observed a handful of times. This sequence joins TRBV5-5 and TRBJ1-5, with 7 bases aligning to TRBD1. The V gene end was trimmed by 4 bases and the J gene end by 8 bases; junction bases not matched to a gene: 12. The CDR3 has 15 residues. The germline CDR1 and CDR2 sequences are SGHKS and YYEKEE (reference sequence). The chain's CDR3 is CASSGDRFIGEPQHF. The CDR3, as DNA: TGTGCCAGCAGCGGGGACAGATTCATCGGGGAGCCCCAGCATTTT.

The genes are TRBV20-1 and TRBJ2-2; D may be TRBD1 or TRBD2 (5 bases each). Germline CDR1 is DFQATT and CDR2 is SNEGSKA (reference sequence). The CDR3 runs 14 residues. Trimming took 1 base from V and 4 from J, leaving 10 bases between them. CDR3 sequence (DNA): TGCAGTGCTAGAGGAGGGACCATCACCGGGGAGCTGTTTTTT. Its translation: CSARGGTITGELFF.

The table lists this clonotype with many counts. V usage is TRBV3-1 and J usage is TRBJ2-5; D not resolved. The germline V gene has CDR1 LGHDT and CDR2 YNNKEL (reference sequence). Trimming cost V 0 bases and J 0 bases, with 17 bases left between them. The length of the CDR3 is 18 residues. CDR3: CASSQDLSSLLNQETQYF. In DNA form, the CDR3 reads TGTGCCAGCAGCCAAGATCTCAGTTCGCTTTTAAACCAAGAGACCCAGTACTTC.